These 22 T cell receptor beta chains were sequenced from one sample in a study of T cell responses to AZD1222 COVID-19 vaccine. Generated by immunoSEQ multiplex PCR, the TCRdb table keeps only in-frame clones and is missing some. In the table there are fewer than 130,000 clones, 85% to 95% of which are singletons. Sequenced here: peripheral blood, sampled 28 days after the second AZD1222 dose. The receptors were gathered from an adult who received the AZD1222 COVID-19 vaccine.

V gene TRBV15 combines with J gene TRBJ2-5; TRBD1 matches at 7 bases. The CDR3 is 15 amino acids. The junction had 13 bases not matched to a gene; V was cut back by 5 bases and J by 7 bases. Germline V gene data show CDR1 as LNHNV and CDR2 as YYDKDF (reference sequence). CDR3 nucleotides: TGTGCCACCAGCCACACTCGACAGGGACCAGGGACCCAGTACTTC. It specifies CATSHTRQGPGTQYF.

The CDR3 DNA sequence: TGTGCCAGCAGCCCTGGGACTAATAGCAATCAGCCCCAGCATTTT. Its translation: CASSPGTNSNQPQHF. J is TRBJ1-5 and V is TRBV7-2, with D possibly being TRBD1 (5 bases). V shed 5 bases and J shed 0 bases, with 11 bases lying between them. Germline loops: CDR1 SGHTA, CDR2 FQGNSA. This CDR3 has 15 amino acids.

J is TRBJ2-7 and V is TRBV30; 7 bases match TRBD1. With 3 bases clipped from V and 3 bases from J, the junction kept 2 bases outside the gene matches. The CDR3 is 12 residues long. Germline assignment: CDR1 GTSNPN and CDR2 SVGIG (reference sequence). CDR3 DNA sequence: TGTGCCTGGAGGTGGGACAGCTACGAGCAGTACTTC. Its protein is CAWRWDSYEQYF. Based on the CDR3 plus reference TRBV30 and TRBJ2-7, the full variable domain is SQTIHQWPATLVQPVGSPLSLECTVEGTSNPNLYWYRQAAGRGLQLLFYSVGIGQISSEVPQNLSASRPQDRQFILSSKKLLLSDSGFYLCAWRWDSYEQYFGPGTRLTVT.

CDR3 residues: CASTSKGGEQYF. Here the CDR3 DNA reads TGTGCCAGCACCTCCAAGGGGGGCGAGCAGTACTTC. V gene TRBV21-1 combines with J gene TRBJ2-7. TRBV21-1 is an annotated pseudogene. This CDR3 is built from 12 residues.

The V call is TRBV11-2, the J call TRBJ1-1, with D uncertain. This CDR3 contains 15 residues. V was clipped by 1 base and J by 4 bases, with 13 bases between them. From germline, CDR1 is SGHAT and CDR2 FQNNGV. DNA for the CDR3: TGTGCCAGCAGCTTAGTGGCCGATCTCGGCACTGAAGCTTTCTTT. Protein sequence: CASSLVADLGTEAFF.

V is TRBV5-5 and J is TRBJ1-1; D may be TRBD1 (5 bases). CDR1 and CDR2 from the germline V gene are SGHKS and YYEKEE (reference sequence). With 2 bases removed from V and 1 base from J, the gap between germline ends came to 12 bases. The CDR3 loop spans 15 amino acids. The CDR3 DNA reads as TGTGCCAGCAGCTTTACAGTAGGACAGAACACTGAAGCTTTCTTT. This encodes CASSFTVGQNTEAFF.

V usage is TRBV6-5 and J usage is TRBJ2-5; 7 bases fit TRBD1. V was pared by 9 bases and J by 5 bases, with 12 bases of the junction left unmatched. Germline V gives CDR1 MNHEY, CDR2 SVGAGI. The CDR3 spans 14 residues. DNA for the CDR3: TGTGCCAGTTGCCGGACAGGAGGTTTGGAGACCCAGTACTTC. Its translation: CASCRTGGLETQYF.

The chain's CDR3 is CASSPQFEAFF. DNA of the CDR3: TGTGCCAGCAGCCCTCAGTTCGAAGCTTTCTTT. The V and J genes are TRBV16 and TRBJ1-1; D not certain. V was cut by 4 bases and J by 8 bases, with 8 bases left in between. This CDR3 comprises 11 residues. Germline V lookup: CDR1 KGHSY, CDR2 FQNENV.

This clone was seen only once. The CDR3 sequence is CASSLVPGWTGNTEAFF. The CDR3 DNA reads as TGCGCCAGCAGCTTGGTGCCCGGATGGACAGGGAACACTGAAGCTTTCTTT. The chain combines TRBV5-1 with TRBJ1-1; 7 bases match TRBD1. In germline, CDR1 is SGHRS, CDR2 YFSETQ. The ends lost 0 bases at V and 1 base at J; junction bases unmatched: 9. The CDR3 runs to 17 residues.

The chain combines TRBV6-5 with TRBJ2-7; 9 positions agree with TRBD2. CDR1 is MNHEY and CDR2 is SVGAGI in the germline V gene. The CDR3 loop spans 14 amino acids. Germline trimming cut 5 bases from V and 3 bases from J; bases unmatched to any gene: 5. CDR3 sequence reads: CASSRVAGVYEQYF. For the CDR3, the DNA is TGTGCCAGCAGTCGAGTAGCGGGAGTCTACGAGCAGTACTTC.

The J gene is TRBJ1-2, the V gene TRBV5-6; perhaps TRBD1 as D (5 bases). The CDR3 is 13 amino acids. V was clipped by 1 base and J by 3 bases, with 7 bases between them. The germline V gene has CDR1 SGHDT and CDR2 YYEEEE. CDR3 sequence reads: CASSLQGDYGYTF. The CDR3 DNA reads as TGTGCCAGCAGCTTGCAGGGAGACTATGGCTACACCTTC.

This clone occurred once. This chain uses TRBV20-1 with TRBJ2-1; D is perhaps TRBD1 (5 bases). V lost 3 bases to trimming and J lost 5 bases, with 5 bases between them. The CDR3 covers 11 residues. Per the germline V gene, CDR1 is DFQATT and CDR2 is SNEGSKA (reference sequence). CDR3 sequence: CSARTDNEQFF. The CDR3 coding sequence is TGCAGTGCTAGGACAGACAATGAGCAGTTCTTC.

The rearrangement links TRBV7-8 to TRBJ1-3; maybe TRBD1 (6 bases). Germline assignment: CDR1 SGHVS and CDR2 FQNEAQ. Trimming took 3 bases from V and 2 from J, leaving 17 bases between them. The CDR3 extends over 17 amino acids. The CDR3, as DNA: TGTGCCAGCAGCTTTACATCGGACAGCGCCGCTGGAAACACCATATATTTT. It translates to CASSFTSDSAAGNTIYF. Looking up the rest from reference TRBV7-8 and TRBJ1-3 gives the full variable domain: GAGVSQSPRYKVAKRGQDVALRCDPISGHVSLFWYQQALGQGPEFLTYFQNEAQLDKSGLPSDRFFAERPEGSVSTLKIQRTQQEDSAVYLCASSFTSDSAAGNTIYFGEGSWLTVV.

This chain joins TRBV18 and TRBJ1-1; D call uncertain. This CDR3 is built from 14 residues. CDR1 KGHSH and CDR2 LQKENI come from the germline V gene. V lost 3 bases and J 2 bases, leaving 10 bases between the germline ends. CDR3 amino acids: CASSPGLSNTEAFF. CDR3 nucleotide sequence: TGTGCCAGCTCACCGGGGTTAAGTAACACTGAAGCTTTCTTT.

This clone was detected only a few times. CDR3 DNA: TGTGCCAGCAAAGGGGACAGGGGGATCTATGGCTACACCTTC. Its protein product is CASKGDRGIYGYTF. This chain links TRBV27 with TRBJ1-2, with 11 bases identical to TRBD1. This CDR3 comprises 14 residues. CDR1 is MNHEY and CDR2 is SMNVEV in the germline V gene (reference sequence). With V trimmed by 7 bases and J by 4 bases, 5 bases remained unmatched.

The rearrangement joins TRBV5-1 to TRBJ1-1; D gene unclear. The CDR3 extends over 15 amino acids. Trimming cost V 4 bases and J 5 bases, with 18 bases left between them. The germline V gene has CDR1 SGHRS and CDR2 YFSETQ. The CDR3 sequence: CASSRSGTSGTEAFF. The CDR3, as DNA: TGCGCCAGCAGCCGTAGCGGCACGAGTGGGACTGAAGCTTTCTTT.

The chain joins TRBV25-1 to TRBJ1-1; TRBD1 agrees at 9 bases. This CDR3 region has 15 residues. The J segment lost 2 bases and the V segment lost 4 bases, leaving 5 bases of the junction unmatched. The germline V gene encodes CDR1 MGHDK and CDR2 SYGVNS. CDR3 nucleotides: TGTGCCAGCAGTGCCCGGGACAGGGTTAACACTGAAGCTTTCTTT. Translation: CASSARDRVNTEAFF. The variable domain in full, with the rest retrieved from reference TRBV25-1 and TRBJ1-1, is EADIYQTPRYLVIGTGKKITLECSQTMGHDKMYWYQQDPGMELHLIHYSYGVNSTEKGDLSSESTVSRIRTEHFPLTLESARPSHTSQYLCASSARDRVNTEAFFGQGTRLTVV.

The chain uses TRBV6-5 and TRBJ2-7, with 10 bases lining up with TRBD2. There are 14 residues in the CDR3. Germline V lookup: CDR1 MNHEY, CDR2 SVGAGI. V was clipped by 5 bases and J by 5 bases; unmatched bases: 6. The CDR3 DNA sequence: TGTGCCAGCAGTCACGGGACTAGCGTCAACGAGCAGTACTTC. Its protein product is CASSHGTSVNEQYF.

The chain combines TRBV19 with TRBJ1-4; no firm D call. The germline V gene encodes CDR1 LNHDA and CDR2 SQIVND (reference sequence). The CDR3 extends over 14 amino acids. V lost 5 bases, J lost 4 bases, and 11 bases lay in between. CDR3 amino acids: CASSERVYNEKLFF. CDR3 nucleotide sequence: TGTGCCAGTAGTGAAAGGGTCTATAATGAAAAACTGTTTTTT.

This sequence joins TRBV11-2 and TRBJ1-1, with D perhaps TRBD1 (5 bases). The CDR3 sequence is 13 residues long. Trimming pared 1 base from V and 4 bases from J, leaving 7 bases between. Germline V gene sequence: CDR1 SGHAT, CDR2 FQNNGV. Here the CDR3 DNA reads TGTGCCAGCAGCTTAGCGGGGGGCACTGAAGCTTTCTTT. It encodes CASSLAGGTEAFF.

V and J are TRBV27 and TRBJ1-1, with D tentatively TRBD1 (5 bases). Looked up from germline, CDR1 is MNHEY and CDR2 is SMNVEV (reference sequence). The CDR3 consists of 15 residues. V shed 5 bases and J shed 0 bases, with 13 bases lying between them. The CDR3, as DNA: TGTGCCAGCAGTACGGGACGGATAATGAACACTGAAGCTTTCTTT. Its translation: CASSTGRIMNTEAFF.

The rearrangement links TRBV6-5 to TRBJ1-2; TRBD1 agrees at 8 bases. Losses at the gene ends were 6 bases for V and 4 bases for J; bases not matched to a gene: 7. CDR3 length: 14 amino acids. Germline V gene lookup returns CDR1 MNHEY and CDR2 SVGAGI. CDR3 nucleotide sequence: TGTGCCAGCAGGCAGACAGGGGAGAGCTATGGCTACACCTTC. Protein sequence: CASRQTGESYGYTF.